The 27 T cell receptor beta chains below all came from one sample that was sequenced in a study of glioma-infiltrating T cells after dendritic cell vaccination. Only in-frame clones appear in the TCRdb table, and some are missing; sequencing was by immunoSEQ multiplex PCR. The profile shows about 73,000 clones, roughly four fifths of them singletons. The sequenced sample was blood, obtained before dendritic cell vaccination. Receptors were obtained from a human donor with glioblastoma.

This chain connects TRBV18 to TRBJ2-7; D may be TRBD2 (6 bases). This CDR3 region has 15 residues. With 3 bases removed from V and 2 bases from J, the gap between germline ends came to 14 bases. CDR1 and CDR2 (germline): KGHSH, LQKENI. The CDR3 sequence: CASSPTGDSPYEQYF. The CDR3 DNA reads TGTGCCAGCTCACCTACCGGGGACTCTCCCTACGAGCAGTACTTC.

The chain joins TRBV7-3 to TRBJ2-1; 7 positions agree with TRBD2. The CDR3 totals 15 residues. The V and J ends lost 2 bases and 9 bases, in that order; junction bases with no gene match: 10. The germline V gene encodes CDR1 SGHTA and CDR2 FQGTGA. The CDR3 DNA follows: TGTGCCAGCAGCTTACGGGGGGAGGCCGACGGTGAGCAGTTCTTC. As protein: CASSLRGEADGEQFF.

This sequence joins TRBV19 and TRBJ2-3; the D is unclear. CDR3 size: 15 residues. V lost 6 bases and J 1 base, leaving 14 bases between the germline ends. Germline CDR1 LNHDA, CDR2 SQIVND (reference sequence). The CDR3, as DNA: TGTGCCAGTAGCCTCCGCCGCACAGGCACAGATACGCAGTATTTT. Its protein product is CASSLRRTGTDTQYF.

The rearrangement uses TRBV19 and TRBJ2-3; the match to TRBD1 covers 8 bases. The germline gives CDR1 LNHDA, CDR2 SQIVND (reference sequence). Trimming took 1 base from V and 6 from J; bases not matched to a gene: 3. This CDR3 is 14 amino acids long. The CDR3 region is CASSIGTGWDTQYF. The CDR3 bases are TGTGCCAGTAGTATAGGGACAGGGTGGGATACGCAGTATTTT.

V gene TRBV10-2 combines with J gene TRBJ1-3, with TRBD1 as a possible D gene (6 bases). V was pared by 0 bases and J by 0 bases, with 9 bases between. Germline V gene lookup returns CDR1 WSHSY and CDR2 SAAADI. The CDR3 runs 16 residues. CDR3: CASSESATGSGNTIYF. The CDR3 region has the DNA TGCGCCAGCAGTGAGTCAGCGACAGGCTCTGGAAACACCATATATTTT.

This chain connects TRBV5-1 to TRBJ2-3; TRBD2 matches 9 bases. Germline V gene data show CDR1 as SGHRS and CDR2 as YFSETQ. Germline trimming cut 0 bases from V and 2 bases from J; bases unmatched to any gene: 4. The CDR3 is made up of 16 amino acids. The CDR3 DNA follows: TGCGCCAGCAGCTTGGGGCTAGCGGGACCCACAGATACGCAGTATTTT. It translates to CASSLGLAGPTDTQYF.

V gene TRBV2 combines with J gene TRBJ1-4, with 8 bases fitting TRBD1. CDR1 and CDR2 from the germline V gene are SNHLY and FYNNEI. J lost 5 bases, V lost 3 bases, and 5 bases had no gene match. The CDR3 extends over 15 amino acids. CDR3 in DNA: TGTGCCAGCAGTGATGGGGACAGGATGAATGAAAAACTGTTTTTT. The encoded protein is CASSDGDRMNEKLFF.

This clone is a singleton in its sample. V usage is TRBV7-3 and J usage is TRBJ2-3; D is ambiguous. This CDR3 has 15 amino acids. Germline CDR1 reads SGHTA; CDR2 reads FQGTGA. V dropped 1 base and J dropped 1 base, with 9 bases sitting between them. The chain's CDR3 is CASSLSVLGTDTQYF. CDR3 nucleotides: TGTGCCAGCAGCTTAAGCGTCCTTGGCACAGATACGCAGTATTTT.

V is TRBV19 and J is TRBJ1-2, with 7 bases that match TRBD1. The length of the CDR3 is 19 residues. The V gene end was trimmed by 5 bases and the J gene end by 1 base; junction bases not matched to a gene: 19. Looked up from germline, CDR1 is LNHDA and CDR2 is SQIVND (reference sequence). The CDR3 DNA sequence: TGTGCCAGTAGTGTAAGACCGGGACAGCAATTCCGAATTAACTATGGCTACACCTTC. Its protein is CASSVRPGQQFRINYGYTF. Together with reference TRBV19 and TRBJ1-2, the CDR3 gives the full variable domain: DGGITQSPKYLFRKEGQNVTLSCEQNLNHDAMYWYRQDPGQGLRLIYYSQIVNDFQKGDIAEGYSVSREKKESFPLTVTSAQKNPTAFYLCASSVRPGQQFRINYGYTFGSGTRLTVV.

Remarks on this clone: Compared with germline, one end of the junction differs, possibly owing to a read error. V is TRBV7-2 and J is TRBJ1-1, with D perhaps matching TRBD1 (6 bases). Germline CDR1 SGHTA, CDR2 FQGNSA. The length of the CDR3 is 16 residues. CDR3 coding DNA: TGTGCCAGCAGCCTAGCCCACGGGACACAGAACACTGAAGCTTTCTTT. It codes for CASSLAHGTQNTEAFF.

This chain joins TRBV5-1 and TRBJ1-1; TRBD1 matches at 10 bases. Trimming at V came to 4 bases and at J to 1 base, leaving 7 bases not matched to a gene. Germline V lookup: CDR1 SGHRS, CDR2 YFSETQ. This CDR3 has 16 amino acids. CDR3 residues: CASSPRQGAGNTEAFF. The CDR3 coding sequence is TGCGCCAGCAGCCCCCGACAGGGGGCCGGGAACACTGAAGCTTTCTTT. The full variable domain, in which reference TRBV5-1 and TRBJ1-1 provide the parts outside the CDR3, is KAGVTQTPRYLIKTRGQQVTLSCSPISGHRSVSWYQQTPGQGLQFLFEYFSETQRNKGNFPGRFSGRQFSNSRSEMNVSTLELGDSALYLCASSPRQGAGNTEAFFGQGTRLTVV.

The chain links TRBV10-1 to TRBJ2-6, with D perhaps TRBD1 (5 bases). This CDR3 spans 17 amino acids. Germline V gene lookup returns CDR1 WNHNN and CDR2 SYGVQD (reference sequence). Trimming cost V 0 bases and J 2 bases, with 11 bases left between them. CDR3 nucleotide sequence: TGCGCCAGCAGTGAGTCTCAGGGATTGCCTGGGGCCAACGTCCTGACTTTC. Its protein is CASSESQGLPGANVLTF.

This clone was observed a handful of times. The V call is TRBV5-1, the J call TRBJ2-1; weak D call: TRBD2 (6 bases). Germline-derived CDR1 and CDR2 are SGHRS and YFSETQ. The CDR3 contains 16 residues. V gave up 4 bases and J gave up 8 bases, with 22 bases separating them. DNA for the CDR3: TGCGCCAGCAGCACACAAGGGGACGGGAGTACCGATGAGCAGTTCTTC. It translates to CASSTQGDGSTDEQFF. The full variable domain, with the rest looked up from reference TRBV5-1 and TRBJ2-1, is KAGVTQTPRYLIKTRGQQVTLSCSPISGHRSVSWYQQTPGQGLQFLFEYFSETQRNKGNFPGRFSGRQFSNSRSEMNVSTLELGDSALYLCASSTQGDGSTDEQFFGPGTRLTVL.

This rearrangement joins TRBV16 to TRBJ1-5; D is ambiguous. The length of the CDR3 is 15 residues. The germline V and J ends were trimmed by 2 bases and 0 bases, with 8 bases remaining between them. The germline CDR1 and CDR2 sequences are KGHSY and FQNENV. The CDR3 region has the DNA TGTGCCAGCAGCCAAGACACATATAGCAATCAGCCCCAGCATTTT. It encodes CASSQDTYSNQPQHF.

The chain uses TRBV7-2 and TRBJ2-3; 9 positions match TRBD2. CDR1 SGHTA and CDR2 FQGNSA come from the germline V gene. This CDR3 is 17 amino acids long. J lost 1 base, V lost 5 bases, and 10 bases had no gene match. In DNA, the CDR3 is TGTGCCAGCAGCGCTAGAGCGGGGGGAGGGGGCACAGATACGCAGTATTTT. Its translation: CASSARAGGGGTDTQYF.

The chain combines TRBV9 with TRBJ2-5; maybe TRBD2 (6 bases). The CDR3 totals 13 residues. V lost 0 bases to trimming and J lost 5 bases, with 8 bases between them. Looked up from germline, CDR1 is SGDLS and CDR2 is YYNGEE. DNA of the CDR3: TGTGCCAGCAGCGTAGGGGGGGTGGAGACCCAGTACTTC. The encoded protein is CASSVGGVETQYF.

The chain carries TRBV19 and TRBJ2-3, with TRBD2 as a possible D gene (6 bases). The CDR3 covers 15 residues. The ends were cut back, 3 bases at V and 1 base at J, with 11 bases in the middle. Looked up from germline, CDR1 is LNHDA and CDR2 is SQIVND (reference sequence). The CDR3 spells CASSIGGIGTDTQYF. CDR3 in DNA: TGTGCCAGTAGTATTGGAGGGATCGGCACAGATACGCAGTATTTT.

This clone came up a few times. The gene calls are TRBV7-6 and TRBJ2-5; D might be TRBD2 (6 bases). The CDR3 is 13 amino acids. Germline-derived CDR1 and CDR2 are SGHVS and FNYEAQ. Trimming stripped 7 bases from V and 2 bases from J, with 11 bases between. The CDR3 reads CASMEGPQETQYF. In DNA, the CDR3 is TGTGCCAGCATGGAGGGCCCACAAGAGACCCAGTACTTC.

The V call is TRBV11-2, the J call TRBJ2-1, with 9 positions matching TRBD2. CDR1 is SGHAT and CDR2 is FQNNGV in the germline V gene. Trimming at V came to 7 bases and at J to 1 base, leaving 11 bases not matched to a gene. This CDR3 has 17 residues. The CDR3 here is CASTPFTSGSSYNEQFF. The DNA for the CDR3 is TGTGCCAGCACCCCATTTACTAGCGGGTCTTCCTACAATGAGCAGTTCTTC.

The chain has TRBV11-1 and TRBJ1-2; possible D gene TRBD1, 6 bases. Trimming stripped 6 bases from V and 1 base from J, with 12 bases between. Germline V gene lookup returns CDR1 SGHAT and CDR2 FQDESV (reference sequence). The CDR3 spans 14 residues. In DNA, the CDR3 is TGTGCCAGCAGATTCACAGGGAATAACTATGGCTACACCTTC. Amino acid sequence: CASRFTGNNYGYTF.

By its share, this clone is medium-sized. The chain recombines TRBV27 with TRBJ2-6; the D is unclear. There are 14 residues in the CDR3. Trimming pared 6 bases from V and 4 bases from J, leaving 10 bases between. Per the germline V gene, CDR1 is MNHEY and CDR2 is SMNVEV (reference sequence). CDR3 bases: TGTGCCAGCAGCCCTTTGTTAGGGGCCAACGTCCTGACTTTC. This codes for CASSPLLGANVLTF.

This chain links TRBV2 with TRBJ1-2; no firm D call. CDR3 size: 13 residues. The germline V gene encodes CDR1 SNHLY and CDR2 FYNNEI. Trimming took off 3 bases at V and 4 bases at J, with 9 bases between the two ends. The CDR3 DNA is TGTGCCAGCAGTGATGCAGGCATCTATGGCTACACCTTC. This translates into CASSDAGIYGYTF.

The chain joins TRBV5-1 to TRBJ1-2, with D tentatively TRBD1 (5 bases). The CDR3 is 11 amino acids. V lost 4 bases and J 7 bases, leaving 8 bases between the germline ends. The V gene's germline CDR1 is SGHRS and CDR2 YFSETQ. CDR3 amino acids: CASSDSAGYTF. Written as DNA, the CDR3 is TGCGCCAGCAGCGACAGTGCTGGCTACACCTTC.

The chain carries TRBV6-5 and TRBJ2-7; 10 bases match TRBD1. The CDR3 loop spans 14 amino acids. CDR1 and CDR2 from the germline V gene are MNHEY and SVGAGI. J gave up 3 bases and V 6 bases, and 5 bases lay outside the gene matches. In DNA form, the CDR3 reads TGTGCCAGCAGCCTCGACAGGGGGCTCTACGAGCAGTACTTC. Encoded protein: CASSLDRGLYEQYF.

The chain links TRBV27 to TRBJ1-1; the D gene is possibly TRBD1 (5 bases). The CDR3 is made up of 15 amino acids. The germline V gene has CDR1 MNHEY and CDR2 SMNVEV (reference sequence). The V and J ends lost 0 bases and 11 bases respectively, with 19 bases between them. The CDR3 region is CASSLSVNGGGRAFF. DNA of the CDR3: TGTGCCAGCAGTTTATCGGTGAACGGGGGGGGAAGGGCTTTCTTT.

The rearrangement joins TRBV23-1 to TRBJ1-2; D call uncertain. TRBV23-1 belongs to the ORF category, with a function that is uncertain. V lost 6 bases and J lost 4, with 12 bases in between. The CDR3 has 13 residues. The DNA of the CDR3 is TGCGCCAGCAGCCCTTCCCTAAGCTATGGCTACACCTTC. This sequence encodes CASSPSLSYGYTF.

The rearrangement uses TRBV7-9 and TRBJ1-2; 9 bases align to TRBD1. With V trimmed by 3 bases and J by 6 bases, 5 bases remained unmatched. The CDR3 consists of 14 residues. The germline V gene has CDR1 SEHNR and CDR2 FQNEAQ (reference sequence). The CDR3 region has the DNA TGTGCCAGCAGCTTCTCGGGACAGGGTAATGGCTACACCTTC. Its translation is CASSFSGQGNGYTF.